The 19 T cell receptor beta chains below come from one sample, sequenced in a study of blood T cell repertoires in COVID-19. Repertoires were generated with immunoSEQ multiplex PCR, while TCRdb's copy carries only in-frame clones and drops some. The data show 250,000 or so clones, about 87% seen once. The sequencing sample was made of peripheral blood. The source is a man aged 25 to 40 with COVID-19, enrolled during active disease.

The rearrangement uses TRBV5-1 and TRBJ2-1; D perhaps matches TRBD1 (6 bases). The CDR3 has 14 residues. With 4 bases removed from V and 3 bases from J, the gap between germline ends came to 11 bases. Germline V gene data show CDR1 as SGHRS and CDR2 as YFSETQ. The DNA of the CDR3 is TGCGCCAGCAGCAAAGGACAGAACTACAATGAGCAGTTCTTC. It is translated as CASSKGQNYNEQFF.

This clone was recorded a few times. The chain carries TRBV4-3 and TRBJ1-2; D gene unclear. Germline CDR1 LGHNA, CDR2 YSLEER. The CDR3 is 15 residues long. Trimming took off 0 bases at V and 3 bases at J, with 11 bases between the two ends. CDR3 sequence: CASSQEDREYYGYTF. CDR3 nucleotides: TGCGCCAGCAGCCAAGAGGATCGGGAGTACTATGGCTACACCTTC.

The genes are TRBV6-5 and TRBJ1-1, with a possible D match to TRBD1 (6 bases). Per the germline V gene, CDR1 is MNHEY and CDR2 is SVGAGI. The CDR3 runs 15 residues. V dropped 6 bases and J dropped 2 bases, with 16 bases sitting between them. The CDR3 DNA is TGTGCCAGCAGATCACTCGGGACACTTAACACTGAAGCTTTCTTT. Translated: CASRSLGTLNTEAFF.

The V and J genes are TRBV6-5 and TRBJ1-3; possibly TRBD1 for D (5 bases). Germline assignment: CDR1 MNHEY and CDR2 SVGAGI. Trimming pared 6 bases from V and 0 bases from J, leaving 9 bases between. This CDR3 contains 14 residues. The CDR3 here is CASRDTSSGNTIYF. CDR3 DNA: TGTGCCAGCAGGGACACGAGCTCTGGAAACACCATATATTTT.

The chain joins TRBV6-6 to TRBJ1-4; D remains ambiguous. The CDR3 is 16 residues long. V was shortened by 8 bases and J by 0 bases, with 16 bases between the two germline ends. Germline-derived CDR1 and CDR2 are MNHNY and SVGAGI (reference sequence). CDR3 protein: CASFDGRRATNEKLFF. Written as DNA, the CDR3 is TGTGCCAGCTTTGACGGGAGGAGAGCAACTAATGAAAAACTGTTTTTT.

This clone has a handful of counts. The chain employs TRBV5-5 and TRBJ1-4, with TRBD1 as a possible D gene (6 bases). V gave up 5 bases and J gave up 8 bases, with 19 bases separating them. CDR1 and CDR2 (germline): SGHKS, YYEKEE (reference sequence). The CDR3 is made up of 15 amino acids. CDR3 sequence (DNA): TGTGCCAGCAGTTCCCTAACAGGGAGTCAAGAAAAACTGTTTTTT. Amino acid sequence: CASSSLTGSQEKLFF.

As for this clone: Germline and junction disagree at one end, which may indicate a read error. This sequence joins TRBV29-1 and TRBJ2-1; 10 bases are shared with TRBD1. Germline lookup yields CDR1 SQVTM and CDR2 ANQGSEA. The CDR3 loop spans 13 amino acids. The CDR3 coding sequence is TGCAGCGCCGAGACAGGGGGCTACGATGAGCAGTTCTTC. Translating it yields CSAETGGYDEQFF.

The chain uses TRBV24-1 and TRBJ2-1; the match to TRBD1 covers 7 bases. V shed 3 bases and J 3 bases; nucleotides not matched to a gene: 13. The CDR3 is 18 amino acids. CDR1 is KGHDR and CDR2 is SFDVKD in the germline V gene. CDR3 loop: CATSDTKQHRGVYNEQFF. CDR3 nucleotides: TGTGCCACCAGTGATACTAAACAACACAGGGGCGTCTACAATGAGCAGTTCTTC.

The J gene is TRBJ2-3, the V gene TRBV19, with TRBD1 identical over 9 bases. The J segment lost 1 base and the V segment lost 10 bases, leaving 3 bases of the junction unmatched. Germline V CDR1 and CDR2: LNHDA, SQIVND (reference sequence). This CDR3 has 13 residues. The CDR3 sequence is CANGQGRTDTQYF. The DNA for the CDR3 is TGTGCCAATGGACAGGGGCGCACAGATACGCAGTATTTT.

The chain recombines TRBV5-1 with TRBJ2-2; 13 positions agree with TRBD2. Germline CDR1 and CDR2: SGHRS and YFSETQ. With 1 base clipped from V and 6 bases from J, the junction kept 3 bases outside the gene matches. The length of the CDR3 is 16 residues. Here the CDR3 DNA reads TGCGCCAGCAGCTTGCCGGGACTAGCGGGGTCCGGGGAGCTGTTTTTT. Amino acids: CASSLPGLAGSGELFF.

As regards this clone: The sample carries other DNA sequences with the same CDR3. The V call is TRBV11-2, the J call TRBJ1-6; 9 bases are a match to TRBD1. J gave up 9 bases and V 5 bases, and 5 bases lay outside the gene matches. The germline V gene has CDR1 SGHAT and CDR2 FQNNGV. The CDR3 extends over 14 amino acids. The CDR3 DNA sequence: TGTGCCAGCAGCCCAGGACAGGGGACTTCACCCCTCCACTTT. Translating gives CASSPGQGTSPLHF.

V gene TRBV28 combines with J gene TRBJ1-2, with D perhaps matching TRBD1 (5 bases). From germline, CDR1 is MDHEN and CDR2 SYDVKM. The CDR3 loop spans 13 amino acids. Trimming took 7 bases from V and 4 from J, leaving 13 bases between them. As DNA, the CDR3 is TGTGCCAGCAATCTTAGGGGTTTCTATGGCTACACCTTC. This sequence encodes CASNLRGFYGYTF.

The gene calls are TRBV12-5 and TRBJ1-1; D gene unclear. Germline assignment: CDR1 LGHNT and CDR2 FRNRAP. V lost 1 base, J lost 3 bases, and 6 bases lay in between. This CDR3 spans 13 amino acids. The CDR3 sequence is CASGLGLDTEAFF. The CDR3 DNA follows: TGTGCTAGTGGTTTGGGGCTGGACACTGAAGCTTTCTTT.

The CDR3 region has the DNA TGTGCCAGTAGTATAGTTGGGACAGAAGATGAGCAGTTCTTC. Protein: CASSIVGTEDEQFF. The gene calls are TRBV19 and TRBJ2-1; 7 positions agree with TRBD1. The V segment lost 1 base and the J segment 8 bases; nucleotides outside the gene matches: 5. This CDR3 has 14 residues. The germline V gene has CDR1 LNHDA and CDR2 SQIVND (reference sequence).

V and J are TRBV15 and TRBJ1-5; D gene unclear. This CDR3 contains 12 residues. Germline CDR1 and CDR2: LNHNV and YYDKDF (reference sequence). The ends were cut back, 8 bases at V and 6 bases at J, with 11 bases in the middle. CDR3 DNA sequence: TGTGCCACCGAGGGCTTGGGTCAGCCCCAGCATTTT. Protein: CATEGLGQPQHF.

The chain couples TRBV5-1 to TRBJ1-3; no firm D call. The CDR3 has 15 residues. In germline, CDR1 is SGHRS, CDR2 YFSETQ. V shed 0 bases and J shed 0 bases, with 7 bases lying between them. This CDR3 reads CASSLVPFSGNTIYF. The CDR3 nucleotides are TGCGCCAGCAGCTTGGTCCCTTTCTCTGGAAACACCATATATTTT.

The V and J genes are TRBV7-3 and TRBJ2-2; D possibly corresponds to TRBD2 (6 bases). The CDR3 is 18 residues long. The germline gives CDR1 SGHTA, CDR2 FQGTGA. The ends were cut back, 3 bases at V and 4 bases at J, with 21 bases in the middle. CDR3 coding DNA: TGTGCCAGCAGCTTGGTGTTGGGGAGGCTCGGTAGCACCGGGGAGCTGTTTTTT. It translates to CASSLVLGRLGSTGELFF.

The count of this clone is one. This chain uses TRBV28 with TRBJ1-3; D not certain. The V gene's germline CDR1 is MDHEN and CDR2 SYDVKM. CDR3 size: 15 residues. V lost 3 bases to trimming and J lost 0 bases, with 9 bases between them. DNA of the CDR3: TGTGCCAGCAGTTTGGTAGTCCCCTCTGGAAACACCATATATTTT. Protein sequence: CASSLVVPSGNTIYF.

The rearrangement joins TRBV18 to TRBJ2-2; D may be TRBD2 (6 bases). The CDR3 runs 18 residues. Trimming removed 4 bases from V and 0 bases from J, with 18 bases in between. Germline assignment: CDR1 KGHSH and CDR2 LQKENI. The CDR3 bases are TGTGCCAGCTCACTCCTTAGCTCCTCGGGGGCGAACACCGGGGAGCTGTTTTTT. Translated: CASSLLSSSGANTGELFF.